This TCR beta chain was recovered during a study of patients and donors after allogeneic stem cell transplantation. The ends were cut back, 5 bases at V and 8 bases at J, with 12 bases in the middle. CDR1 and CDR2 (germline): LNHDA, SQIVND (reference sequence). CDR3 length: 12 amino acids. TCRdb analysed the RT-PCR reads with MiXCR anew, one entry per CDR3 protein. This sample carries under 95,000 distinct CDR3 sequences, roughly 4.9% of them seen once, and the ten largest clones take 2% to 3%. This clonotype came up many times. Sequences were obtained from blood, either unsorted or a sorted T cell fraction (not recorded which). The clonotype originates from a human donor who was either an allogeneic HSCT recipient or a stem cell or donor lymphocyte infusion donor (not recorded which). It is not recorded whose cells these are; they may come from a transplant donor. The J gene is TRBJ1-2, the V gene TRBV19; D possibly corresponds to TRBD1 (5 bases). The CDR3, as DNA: TGTGCCAGTAGTTGGCAGGGCCGAGGCTACACCTTC. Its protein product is CASSWQGRGYTF.